The 30 T cell receptor beta chains reported below all come from one sample, sequenced in a study of blood T cell repertoires in COVID-19. Assay: immunoSEQ multiplex PCR; the TCRdb copy retains only in-frame clones and omits some. This sample has 250,000 to 350,000 clones, with roughly 90% found just once. Specimen: PBMCs or T cells enriched from blood (not recorded which). The receptors derive from a woman in her twenties or thirties who had recovered from COVID-19.

A single count supports this clone. V usage is TRBV5-4 and J usage is TRBJ1-6; D gene ambiguous. The CDR3 loop spans 16 amino acids. CDR1 and CDR2 (germline): SGHNT, YYREEE (reference sequence). Trimming took 0 bases from V and 2 from J, leaving 9 bases between them. CDR3 nucleotide sequence: TGTGCCAGCAGCTTGGTTGGGAGCGCCTATAATTCACCCCTCCACTTT. It codes for CASSLVGSAYNSPLHF.

The V and J genes are TRBV2 and TRBJ1-5; D not resolved. V was cut by 5 bases and J by 6 bases, with 14 bases left in between. Germline-derived CDR1 and CDR2 are SNHLY and FYNNEI. The CDR3 is 14 amino acids. CDR3 residues: CASSPLPGSQPQHF. DNA of the CDR3: TGTGCCAGCAGTCCCTTGCCGGGGAGTCAGCCCCAGCATTTT.

The CDR3 spells CASSQGRYSNQPQHF. CDR3 sequence (DNA): TGCGCCAGCAGCCAAGGGCGGTATAGCAATCAGCCCCAGCATTTT. The chain combines TRBV4-3 with TRBJ1-5, with D uncertain. V was trimmed by 1 base and J by 0 bases, leaving 7 bases between them. CDR1 is LGHNA and CDR2 is YSLEER in the germline V gene. The CDR3 sequence is 15 residues long.

This clone was seen a handful of times. V gene TRBV24-1 combines with J gene TRBJ2-5; 12 nucleotides agree with TRBD1. The CDR3 is 16 residues long. CDR1 and CDR2 (germline): KGHDR, SFDVKD. The V gene end was trimmed by 6 bases and the J gene end by 2 bases; junction bases not matched to a gene: 6. The CDR3 loop reads CATSPGTGGPQETQYF. The DNA of the CDR3 is TGTGCCACCAGTCCCGGGACAGGGGGCCCTCAAGAGACCCAGTACTTC.

The CDR3 coding sequence is TGTGCCAGCAGTTTATTCCATTTGCGGACAGGGGTCTCCTACGAGCAGTACTTC. Translating gives CASSLFHLRTGVSYEQYF. V usage is TRBV28 and J usage is TRBJ2-7; 9 nucleotides agree with TRBD1. V dropped 1 base and J dropped 0; count of bases not matched to a gene: 10. The CDR3 consists of 18 residues. CDR1 is MDHEN and CDR2 is SYDVKM in the germline V gene.

V and J are TRBV28 and TRBJ2-7; possible D gene TRBD2, 5 bases. The germline gives CDR1 MDHEN, CDR2 SYDVKM. The germline V and J ends were trimmed by 8 bases and 0 bases, with 14 bases remaining between them. The CDR3 extends over 14 amino acids. CDR3 residues: CASYNAGYSYEQYF. The CDR3, as DNA: TGTGCCAGCTACAACGCGGGCTACTCCTACGAGCAGTACTTC.

The V gene is TRBV9, the J gene TRBJ2-5, with TRBD1 identical over 7 bases. The CDR3 sequence is 16 residues long. V lost 0 bases and J lost 3; bases outside the gene matches: 8. Germline assignment: CDR1 SGDLS and CDR2 YYNGEE. CDR3 bases: TGTGCCAGCAGCGTAGGATTAAGGGACAGAGAAGAGACCCAGTACTTC. Amino acids: CASSVGLRDREETQYF.

The chain carries TRBV13 and TRBJ2-1; 15 bases align to TRBD2. Germline CDR1 reads PRHDT; CDR2 reads FYEKMQ (reference sequence). CDR3 size: 13 residues. V was pared by 5 bases and J by 14 bases, with 4 bases of the junction left unmatched. The CDR3 DNA follows: TGTGCCAGCAGCCAGGGACTAGCGGGAGGAGAGTTCTTC. This gives the protein CASSQGLAGGEFF.

The chain is built from TRBV9 and TRBJ2-3, with a tentative D call TRBD2 (5 bases). V was pared by 5 bases and J by 4 bases, with 11 bases between. There are 13 residues in the CDR3. Germline CDR1 reads SGDLS; CDR2 reads YYNGEE. The CDR3 loop reads CASSPGGSDTQYF. The DNA of the CDR3 is TGTGCCAGCAGTCCCGGAGGTTCAGATACGCAGTATTTT.

J is TRBJ2-1 and V is TRBV27; TRBD2 agrees at 13 bases. Germline CDR1 is MNHEY and CDR2 is SMNVEV (reference sequence). This CDR3 spans 14 amino acids. The V segment lost 6 bases and the J segment 12 bases; nucleotides outside the gene matches: 8. CDR3 sequence: CASSQGLAGLGQFF. CDR3 sequence (DNA): TGTGCCAGCAGCCAGGGACTAGCGGGACTCGGGCAGTTCTTC.

This chain connects TRBV15 to TRBJ2-2, with D uncertain. The CDR3 has 12 amino acids. Germline CDR1 LNHNV, CDR2 YYDKDF (reference sequence). V lost 5 bases to trimming and J lost 6 bases, with 7 bases between them. This CDR3 is CATSSNAGELFF. The CDR3 coding sequence is TGTGCCACCAGCTCTAACGCCGGGGAGCTGTTTTTT.

This clone appeared a few times. The chain is built from TRBV12-5 and TRBJ2-3; the D gene is possibly TRBD1 (6 bases). With 6 bases removed from V and 6 bases from J, the gap between germline ends came to 16 bases. This CDR3 has 14 amino acids. The germline V gene encodes CDR1 LGHNT and CDR2 FRNRAP. The DNA of the CDR3 is TGTGCTAGTGGCCTGACAGGTCTGGGGGATACGCAGTATTTT. The encoded protein is CASGLTGLGDTQYF.

The chain combines TRBV6-1 with TRBJ1-5; TRBD1 matches 7 bases. Germline V gives CDR1 MNHNS, CDR2 SASEGT. This CDR3 comprises 16 residues. Trimming cost V 4 bases and J 7 bases; bases outside gene matches: 13. This CDR3 is CASSARTGKVSQPQHF. CDR3 DNA: TGTGCCAGCAGTGCCCGGACAGGAAAGGTCAGCCAGCCCCAGCATTTT.

This clone showed up just once. The rearrangement uses TRBV5-4 and TRBJ2-4, with D tentatively TRBD2 (6 bases). The germline V gene encodes CDR1 SGHNT and CDR2 YYREEE (reference sequence). With 3 bases removed from V and 0 bases from J, the gap between germline ends came to 22 bases. The CDR3 extends over 19 amino acids. The CDR3 bases are TGTGCCAGCAGCTCGGAACCGGGACTCCGGATAATAGCCAAAAACATTCAGTACTTC. Translation gives CASSSEPGLRIIAKNIQYF.

This clone was counted a single time. The chain combines TRBV11-2 with TRBJ1-1, with TRBD1 as a possible D gene (5 bases). This CDR3 is built from 13 residues. V lost 3 bases and J 4 bases, leaving 9 bases between the germline ends. The germline V gene encodes CDR1 SGHAT and CDR2 FQNNGV. In nucleotides, the CDR3 is TGTGCCAGCAGCTTGGGGAGGGGCACTGAAGCTTTCTTT. Amino acid sequence: CASSLGRGTEAFF.

J is TRBJ2-5 and V is TRBV10-3; D perhaps matches TRBD2 (5 bases). Germline V gene sequence: CDR1 ENHRY, CDR2 SYGVKD. V was cut by 0 bases and J by 0 bases, with 8 bases left in between. The CDR3 covers 15 residues. The CDR3 DNA follows: TGTGCCATCAGTGAGTCCGGCGGGTACCAAGAGACCCAGTACTTC. It yields the protein CAISESGGYQETQYF.

This CDR3 reads CASSFGLAPNNPYEQYF. In DNA, the CDR3 is TGCGCCAGCAGCTTCGGACTAGCGCCTAATAATCCCTACGAGCAGTACTTC. The chain links TRBV5-1 to TRBJ2-7, with 9 nucleotides matching TRBD2. Germline V CDR1 and CDR2: SGHRS, YFSETQ. Trimming took 2 bases from V and 2 from J; bases not matched to a gene: 11. This CDR3 is built from 17 residues. Full variable domain (missing parts from reference TRBV5-1 and TRBJ2-7): KAGVTQTPRYLIKTRGQQVTLSCSPISGHRSVSWYQQTPGQGLQFLFEYFSETQRNKGNFPGRFSGRQFSNSRSEMNVSTLELGDSALYLCASSFGLAPNNPYEQYFGPGTRLTVT.

This clone was seen only once. The rearrangement links TRBV5-1 to TRBJ1-1, with D possibly TRBD1 on 5 matching bases. The germline V gene encodes CDR1 SGHRS and CDR2 YFSETQ. V was pared by 4 bases and J by 1 base, with 11 bases between. The CDR3 spans 14 residues. In nucleotides, the CDR3 is TGCGCCAGCAGCCCGGACGGGGGGAACACTGAAGCTTTCTTT. Translating it yields CASSPDGGNTEAFF.

This clone was seen a handful of times. The chain is built from TRBV4-3 and TRBJ1-2; the D gene is possibly TRBD1 (5 bases). Trimming took 4 bases from V and 4 from J, leaving 10 bases between them. The V gene's germline CDR1 is LGHNA and CDR2 YSLEER. This CDR3 has 13 residues. CDR3 in amino acids: CASSPGGLYGYTF. In DNA, the CDR3 is TGCGCCAGCAGCCCCGGGGGACTCTATGGCTACACCTTC.

V is TRBV19 and J is TRBJ2-7; 10 nucleotides match TRBD2. This CDR3 has 14 residues. CDR1 and CDR2 from the germline V gene are LNHDA and SQIVND (reference sequence). V trimming: 3 bases; J trimming: 2 bases; junction bases outside the gene matches: 1. The CDR3: CASSILAGAYEQYF. The CDR3 DNA follows: TGTGCCAGTAGTATTCTAGCGGGGGCCTACGAGCAGTACTTC.

J is TRBJ1-1 and V is TRBV18; D unclear. From germline, CDR1 is KGHSH and CDR2 LQKENI. The CDR3 has 14 residues. Trimming shortened V by 0 bases and J by 0 bases, and 5 bases separated the two germline ends. The CDR3 sequence is CASSPPDLNTEAFF. For the CDR3, the DNA is TGTGCCAGCTCACCACCCGACTTGAACACTGAAGCTTTCTTT.

The chain is built from TRBV28 and TRBJ1-3; 7 bases map to TRBD1. Germline V gene data show CDR1 as MDHEN and CDR2 as SYDVKM. CDR3 size: 13 residues. The V and J ends lost 6 bases and 4 bases, in that order; junction bases with no gene match: 3. For the CDR3, the DNA is TGTGCCAGCAGCCCACAGGGGGGAAACACCATATATTTT. Residues: CASSPQGGNTIYF.

The V call is TRBV4-1, the J call TRBJ1-1; the D is unclear. Per germline, CDR1 MGHRA and CDR2 YSYEKL. The CDR3 covers 17 residues. Trimming removed 1 base at V and 0 bases at J, with 15 bases between. CDR3 DNA sequence: TGCGCCAGCAGCCAAGGATTTTTGAGGCAGCTGAACACTGAAGCTTTCTTT. It yields the protein CASSQGFLRQLNTEAFF.

The chain has TRBV6-2 or TRBV6-3 and TRBJ1-1; TRBD1 agrees at 7 bases. Trimming took 0 bases from V and 7 from J; bases not matched to a gene: 2. This CDR3 has 13 amino acids. CDR1 and CDR2 (germline): MNHEY, SVGEGT. The CDR3 loop is CASSYSRQGEAFF. The DNA for the CDR3 is TGTGCCAGCAGTTACTCCCGACAGGGTGAAGCTTTCTTT.

The chain couples TRBV28 to TRBJ1-6, with D possibly being TRBD1 (5 bases). Per germline, CDR1 MDHEN and CDR2 SYDVKM. This CDR3 contains 15 residues. The V end lost 6 bases, the J end lost 6 bases, and 15 bases lay between the germline ends. This chain's CDR3 is CASSTPGGPNSPLHF. CDR3 in DNA: TGTGCCAGCAGCACCCCGGGGGGACCTAATTCACCCCTCCACTTT.

This clone was seen only a few times. V usage is TRBV6-2 or TRBV6-3 and J usage is TRBJ1-2; D is unresolved. CDR1 and CDR2 from the germline V gene are MNHEY and SVGEGT. V was cut by 6 bases and J by 0 bases, with 11 bases left in between. The CDR3 runs to 14 residues. Here the CDR3 DNA reads TGTGCCAGCAGCCGACGGGAAACTAACTATGGCTACACCTTC. This codes for CASSRRETNYGYTF.

The chain joins TRBV28 to TRBJ2-7, with 12 bases aligning to TRBD2. The CDR3 contains 15 residues. Germline CDR1 MDHEN, CDR2 SYDVKM. Trimming removed 6 bases from V and 5 bases from J; junction bases left unmatched: 8. CDR3: CASSASGGGVNEQYF. The CDR3 region has the DNA TGTGCCAGCAGCGCTAGCGGGGGGGGCGTAAACGAGCAGTACTTC.

This chain connects TRBV19 to TRBJ1-2, with D tentatively TRBD1 (6 bases). V was pared by 6 bases and J by 7 bases, with 24 bases between. CDR3 length: 16 amino acids. CDR1 is LNHDA and CDR2 is SQIVND in the germline V gene (reference sequence). The CDR3, as DNA: TGTGCCAGTAGCCAACCGCAGGGGACGAAGGCGTCTGGCTACACCTTC. This codes for CASSQPQGTKASGYTF.

The chain uses TRBV27 and TRBJ2-7; 7 bases match TRBD1. Per the germline V gene, CDR1 is MNHEY and CDR2 is SMNVEV (reference sequence). The CDR3 spans 13 residues. The trim removed 7 bases at V and 1 base at J, leaving 4 bases unmatched. CDR3 bases: TGTGCCAGCAACAGGGGTGGGTCCTACGAGCAGTACTTC. It encodes CASNRGGSYEQYF.

The V gene is TRBV4-1, the J gene TRBJ1-5, with a possible D match to TRBD1 (5 bases). From germline, CDR1 is MGHRA and CDR2 YSYEKL. Trimming removed 0 bases from V and 5 bases from J, with 14 bases in between. The CDR3 runs 16 residues. The CDR3 sequence: CASSQEPREKHQPQHF. The CDR3 bases are TGCGCCAGCAGCCAAGAGCCCAGGGAAAAGCATCAGCCCCAGCATTTT.